Below are 15 T cell receptor beta chains sequenced from a single sample in a study of cytomegalovirus exposure and HLA in healthy donors. A multiplex PCR was run with 60 Vbeta primers and 13 Jbeta primers. TCRdb's table, derived via immunoSEQ multiplex PCR, lists solely in-frame clones and lacks some. The table shows roughly 250,000 clones, with under 80% occurring only once. Sequenced: PBMCs. The receptors were sampled from a female donor in good health and CMV-seronegative.

The rearrangement uses TRBV27 and TRBJ2-1; the match to TRBD2 covers 14 bases. The CDR3 contains 17 residues. The germline V gene encodes CDR1 MNHEY and CDR2 SMNVEV (reference sequence). After removal of 3 bases from V and 6 bases from J, the junction contained 7 bases not matched to a gene. For the CDR3, the DNA is TGTGCCAGCAGTTTGAAGACTAGCGGGAGGGCGTCCAATGAGCAGTTCTTC. Translated: CASSLKTSGRASNEQFF.

The chain links TRBV10-1 to TRBJ2-3; maybe TRBD2 (5 bases). Trimming removed 3 bases from V and 5 bases from J, with 15 bases in between. This CDR3 has 15 amino acids. The germline V gene encodes CDR1 WNHNN and CDR2 SYGVQD (reference sequence). The CDR3 DNA reads TGCGCCAGCAGTGATGAAGCTAGCCCCGGAGATACGCAGTATTTT. Amino acids: CASSDEASPGDTQYF.

V and J are TRBV5-1 and TRBJ1-2, with D maybe TRBD1 (6 bases). Looked up from germline, CDR1 is SGHRS and CDR2 is YFSETQ. The CDR3 is made up of 14 amino acids. The V and J ends lost 3 bases and 2 bases respectively, with 11 bases between them. For the CDR3, the DNA is TGCGCCAGCAGCTCCTCACAGGGAAACTATGGCTACACCTTC. Protein sequence: CASSSSQGNYGYTF. The whole variable domain, remainder taken from reference TRBV5-1 and TRBJ1-2, is KAGVTQTPRYLIKTRGQQVTLSCSPISGHRSVSWYQQTPGQGLQFLFEYFSETQRNKGNFPGRFSGRQFSNSRSEMNVSTLELGDSALYLCASSSSQGNYGYTFGSGTRLTVV.

The chain uses TRBV5-1 and TRBJ1-2; weak D call: TRBD1 (6 bases). This CDR3 contains 13 residues. Germline V gives CDR1 SGHRS, CDR2 YFSETQ. The V and J ends lost 4 bases and 3 bases respectively, with 10 bases between them. This CDR3 reads CASSPTGDYGYTF. The CDR3 region has the DNA TGCGCCAGCAGCCCGACAGGTGACTATGGCTACACCTTC.

The chain recombines TRBV6-4 with TRBJ2-1, with 7 positions matching TRBD1. The V and J ends lost 4 bases and 7 bases, in that order; junction bases with no gene match: 7. CDR3 length equals 14 residues. The germline V gene has CDR1 MRHNA and CDR2 SNTAGT. CDR3 DNA sequence: TGTGCCAGCAGTGCCCAGGGGGAAGGGAATGAGCAGTTCTTC. It specifies CASSAQGEGNEQFF.

This sequence joins TRBV29-1 and TRBJ2-5; D is perhaps TRBD2 (5 bases). The CDR3 spans 10 residues. Per the germline V gene, CDR1 is SQVTM and CDR2 is ANQGSEA. Trimming removed 5 bases at V and 5 bases at J, with 6 bases between. The DNA of the CDR3 is TGCAGCGTTACTAGGGAGACCCAGTACTTC. It translates to CSVTRETQYF.

This clone was seen a few times. The rearrangement joins TRBV9 to TRBJ1-3; no firm D call. CDR1 and CDR2 from the germline V gene are SGDLS and YYNGEE. The CDR3 covers 15 residues. V was shortened by 0 bases and J by 3 bases, with 10 bases between the two germline ends. The CDR3 DNA sequence: TGTGCCAGCAGCGTAGGTCCTAGCGGTGGAAACACCATATATTTT. Encoded protein: CASSVGPSGGNTIYF. Full variable domain (rest looked up from reference TRBV9 and TRBJ1-3): DSGVTQTPKHLITATGQRVTLRCSPRSGDLSVYWYQQSLDQGLQFLIQYYNGEERAKGNILERFSAQQFPDLHSELNLSSLELGDSALYFCASSVGPSGGNTIYFGEGSWLTVV.

The chain is built from TRBV30 and TRBJ1-6; D is ambiguous. Germline-derived CDR1 and CDR2 are GTSNPN and SVGIG (reference sequence). V lost 2 bases and J 5 bases, leaving 7 bases between the germline ends. The CDR3 is 13 residues long. The CDR3 coding sequence is TGTGCCTGGAGTAAAACAGATAATTCACCCCTCCACTTT. This sequence encodes CAWSKTDNSPLHF.

The chain joins TRBV15 to TRBJ2-7; D perhaps matches TRBD2 (5 bases). The CDR3 runs 14 residues. V gave up 0 bases and J gave up 4 bases, with 10 bases separating them. Germline loops: CDR1 LNHNV, CDR2 YYDKDF (reference sequence). CDR3 residues: CATSRDRGGYEQYF. CDR3 sequence (DNA): TGTGCCACCAGCAGAGATCGGGGTGGGTACGAGCAGTACTTC.

This clone was picked up a small number of times. J is TRBJ1-4 and V is TRBV7-9; no clear D gene. Germline loops: CDR1 SEHNR, CDR2 FQNEAQ (reference sequence). This CDR3 region has 13 residues. With 8 bases removed from V and 5 bases from J, the gap between germline ends came to 12 bases. In DNA form, the CDR3 reads TGTGCCAGCGGCGACGGAGGCAATGAAAAACTGTTTTTT. It yields the protein CASGDGGNEKLFF.

CDR3 loop: CATRIYEQYF. The CDR3 bases are TGTGCCACCCGAATCTACGAGCAGTACTTC. V usage is TRBV6-1 and J usage is TRBJ2-5; D gene ambiguous. The J call could be wrong; TRBJ2-7 is a better fit for the DNA end. Germline lookup yields CDR1 MNHNS and CDR2 SASEGT. The CDR3 loop spans 10 amino acids.

The genes are TRBV14 and TRBJ2-3, with TRBD1 as a possible D gene (5 bases). The CDR3 is made up of 19 amino acids. The V end lost 4 bases, the J end lost 5 bases, and 28 bases lay between the germline ends. Germline CDR1 and CDR2: SGHDN and FVKESK. CDR3 sequence: CASSPWTSRTPLNKDTQYF. CDR3 in DNA: TGTGCCAGCAGCCCGTGGACAAGTAGGACCCCTCTAAACAAAGATACGCAGTATTTT.

The sample holds one count of this clone. The chain has TRBV2 and TRBJ2-5; the D gene is possibly TRBD2 (6 bases). Judging by the DNA end, TRBJ2-7 fits better; the J call may be wrong. Germline lookup yields CDR1 SNHLY and CDR2 FYNNEI. The CDR3 runs 14 residues. CDR3: CASSDSRGSDEQYF. Written as DNA, the CDR3 is TGTGCCAGCAGTGATAGTCGGGGGTCCGACGAGCAGTACTTC.

This clone was counted a few times. This sequence joins TRBV5-1 and TRBJ2-3, with D perhaps TRBD2 (5 bases). The CDR3 covers 13 residues. Per the germline V gene, CDR1 is SGHRS and CDR2 is YFSETQ. Trimming shortened V by 1 base and J by 8 bases, and 11 bases separated the two germline ends. The CDR3 here is CASSLSAGGTQYF. The CDR3 DNA sequence: TGCGCCAGCAGCTTGTCGGCGGGCGGTACGCAGTATTTT.

This sequence joins TRBV5-1 and TRBJ2-5; 11 nucleotides align to TRBD2. V lost 2 bases to trimming and J lost 4 bases; unmatched junction nucleotides: 10. The CDR3 is 17 amino acids. Germline V CDR1 and CDR2: SGHRS, YFSETQ. The CDR3 sequence: CASSFPTSGTVGETQYF. The CDR3 DNA is TGCGCCAGCAGCTTCCCGACTAGCGGGACGGTAGGAGAGACCCAGTACTTC.